This TCR beta chain was profiled in a study of cytomegalovirus exposure and HLA in healthy donors (dated by TCRdb to the late 2010s). Regarding the complete study: According to an earlier analysis of 587 of the donors, about 179 million T cells yielded 90 million to 140 million unique TCR beta sequences and about 300 Gb of sequence data. Roughly 320 gigabases of sequencing data and around 88 million unique TCR sequences made up an early release that covered approximately 700 HLA-typed donors. Of the 350 to 400 genotyped donors, over 65% fell in the genetic ancestry cluster associated with self-reported Caucasian donors. The study was designed to test whether signatures of past pathogen exposure could be identified by cataloging public T cell receptors. The study used immunosequencing to profile the T cell repertoires of several hundred subjects and linked those repertoires to cytomegalovirus serostatus. In addition to the first cohort of 666 subjects, a separate validation cohort of around 110 different subjects was used. High-throughput TCR immunosequencing, statistical association of individual TCRs with disease status, and machine learning were combined to predict cytomegalovirus infection status. In a later analysis, previously published TCR beta repertoires from 550 to 700 donors were re-analyzed and high-resolution HLA genotyping was added so that TCR occurrence patterns could be studied. In the later analysis, no new phenotypic data were used to find candidate immune exposures; instead, reliance was placed on TCR beta sequences and their occurrence across donors. In an earlier analysis of roughly 540 of the donors, high-throughput TCR beta sequencing was used to judge whether each TCR beta V gene segment behaved as functional or pseudogenic. Donor age, sex, ethnicity and CMV serostatus were compiled alongside the repertoire data. Genome-wide SNP genotypes for about three fifths of the roughly 700 donors were used in a later genetic analysis, which treated that subset as a discovery cohort. Every discovery cohort repertoire had been produced on one sequencing platform. Both class I and class II loci were covered by HLA typing, at four-digit resolution. Typing coverage varied by locus: 629-630 donors for A, B, C, DRB1 and DQB1; approximately 500 for DQA1; over 600 for DPA1; under 490 for DPB1. Four to six DR-DQ haplotypes were handled as single units for association and clustering, since linkage in the cohort was strong. Among 300 to 450 genotyped donors of the cohort, an average of approximately 240,000 unique TCR beta nucleotide sequences were sequenced per donor, roughly a sixth of them non-productive.

The cohort consisted of hundreds of healthy bone marrow donors. All cohort members were sampled while nominally healthy, although unrecorded immune exposures were likely present. The donor tested CMV seronegative, placing the donor among the 300 to 450 seronegative members of the cohort. Every donor gave a peripheral blood sample, and the peripheral blood mononuclear cells from that sample were used for TCR beta sequencing. Genomic DNA extraction from the blood cell samples was performed with the Qiagen DNeasy Blood Extraction Kit. About this clone: The target of this receptor is not known. Base qualities are missing; no much larger clone stands one base away.

The library came from the immunoSEQ multiplex PCR assay. A mixture of 60 forward primers for TCR Vbeta segments and 13 reverse primers for TCR Jbeta segments was used in the multiplex PCR. The CDR3 region of rearranged TCR beta genes was amplified from genomic DNA with a multiplex PCR assay. Amplified TCR beta libraries were sequenced as 87-base-pair reads on the Illumina HiSeq System. In the paper's pipeline: A later analysis tallied about 77 million unique TCR beta chains across the 640 or so repertoires, and some 12 million of those chains were shared by two or more donors. Raw reads were error-corrected and collapsed into unique sequences by a nearest-neighbor algorithm in which closely related sequences were merged to remove PCR and sequencing errors. CDR3 sequences were aligned to IMGT reference sequences to assign V, D and J gene segments. For a sequence to be retained, a match of at least six nucleotides to both a V gene segment and a J gene segment was required. A rearrangement was called productive if the CDR3 had no stop codons and remained in frame with V and J, and every other rearrangement was called non-productive. CDR3 was defined by IMGT convention, running from the second conserved V-encoded cysteine to the conserved J-encoded phenylalanine. The earlier analysis of 587 of the donors excluded sequences that lacked an unambiguous match to a single V gene segment. An earlier analysis of fewer than 750 of the donors classified V segments as functional when productive rearrangements were above 56.7% and as segregating when the standard deviation between donors was above 5%. A statistical classification framework was developed to diagnose cytomegalovirus status using the catalog of TCR beta chain sequences. In a later analysis, V and J genes were assigned by comparing TCR nucleotide sequences against IMGT/GENE-DB human TR gene sequences. Using the TCRdist pipeline, a later analysis assigned CDR3 sequences along with most-parsimonious VDJ recombination scenarios. A later analysis defined each TCR beta chain by its CDR3 amino acid sequence plus V-gene family, and excluded reads lacking a unique V-gene family. A later analysis removed several hundred highly shared, low-generation-probability nucleotide sequences to deal with suspected cross-contamination and a sequencing artifact. In a later analysis, a clonal expansion index was calculated for each public chain from normalized within-repertoire ranks of inferred template counts. Generation probabilities in a later analysis came from a VDJ recombination model fitted to out-of-frame rearrangements, and those results were checked against IGoR. In a later analysis, hypergeometric tests were used to score TCR-TCR, TCR-HLA and TCR-CMV co-occurrence, with a repertoire-size bias correction applied to TCR pairs. To estimate false discovery rates, a later analysis permuted the HLA or CMV assignments 20 times. In a later analysis, co-occurring TCRs were grouped using DBSCAN, with TCRdist sequence similarity added in when clustering inside HLA-allele-positive subsets. For co-occurrence clustering, repertoires with fewer than 30,000 or more than 120,000 public chains were excluded, along with about five repertoires with anomalous nucleotide sharing. The table was pulled from immuneACCESS by TCRdb, which kept in-frame rearrangements only. Such tables lose some clones; where checked, under half of the loss comes from unresolved V genes, and the rest has no known cause. The D gene and trimming were derived from the DNA, and the V and J assignments and clone size from that table. Within this sample are 150,000 to 200,000 clones, with just over 75% of them counted one time only. The ten largest clones capture 0.9% to 1.1% of the sample.

The study at large found these results: A later analysis found that HLA-associated TCR beta chains were more clonally expanded and had lower generation probabilities than equally common non-associated chains. A later analysis found that most CMV-associated TCR beta chains appeared HLA-restricted, with HLA associations seemingly driven largely by CMV exposure. CMV serostatus was the only immune exposure information available for the cohort. A further reported finding was that TCR beta sequences accurately predicted the HLA-A and HLA-B alleles for most subjects in the first cohort. The cohort was sequenced for TCR beta chains only, and without alpha or paired-chain data the features that could be detected were limited. About 15 rarely observed V segments, including chromosome 9 orphons, were excluded from the earlier analysis of approximately 600 of the donors because counts were too low. A later analysis found that TCR association rates varied across HLA loci, with DRB1 alleles showing the most associated TCRs and HLA-C alleles the fewest. While some public TCRs were present in many individuals, most TCR sequences turned up only very rarely across donors. Presence/absence analyses assumed roughly uniform sequencing depth across donors, an assumption that may not hold. In an earlier analysis of roughly 500 of the donors, most TCR beta V segments appeared in productive rearrangements about 90% or about 30% of the time, broadly matching IMGT annotations. Several of the top co-occurrence clusters appeared to be linked to parvovirus B19, influenza, CMV and Epstein-Barr virus, according to a later analysis. Cytomegalovirus status was reported to be diagnosed by the classifier with high specificity and sensitivity in both the original and validation cohorts. A later genetic analysis reported fewer N-insertions in productive TCRs among donors in an Asian-associated ancestry cluster than the roughly 700-donor mean. Because HLA typing was missing for some donors at each locus, association tests included only the typed subset. In the study, approximately 160 TCR beta chains were listed as associated with cytomegalovirus. A group of highly shared sequence variants was considered likely to be a technical artifact of the sequencing pipeline. Assigning TCR associations to individual alleles was difficult when HLA alleles, especially DR and DQ, strongly co-occurred. An association between a missense DCLRE1C variant and V-gene and J-gene trimming of TCR beta chains was found in a later genetic analysis and replicated in an independent cohort. It was suggested by the authors that the approach could potentially be generalized to other disease states and immunological phenotypes. In vitro tests confirmed that a few of the cytomegalovirus-associated TCR beta chains recognize cytomegalovirus antigens. Linkage disequilibrium might explain the correlated functional status among segregating V segments, but an unknown experimental factor could not be ruled out. In a later analysis, some 17,000 TCR beta sequences were associated with specific HLA alleles at a false discovery rate of 0.05.

This sequence originates from a woman in her forties in good health and CMV-seronegative. The sample consisted of PBMCs.

The CDR3 in this case is CASRRQGQRYGYTF. Here is the DNA: TGTGCCAGCAGGCGACAGGGACAGCGCTATGGCTACACCTTC. The sequence is built from TRBV28 and TRBJ1-2, with 7 bases aligning to TRBD1. From a lookup of the germline V gene, CDR1 and CDR2 are MDHEN and SYDVKM. Measured from the cysteine to the phenylalanine, the CDR3 is 14 residues long. The read is trimmed to its CDR3 DNA, 42 bases read in frame from base 1. Trimming removed 6 bases from V and 4 bases from J; the gene matches leave 8 bases unexplained.